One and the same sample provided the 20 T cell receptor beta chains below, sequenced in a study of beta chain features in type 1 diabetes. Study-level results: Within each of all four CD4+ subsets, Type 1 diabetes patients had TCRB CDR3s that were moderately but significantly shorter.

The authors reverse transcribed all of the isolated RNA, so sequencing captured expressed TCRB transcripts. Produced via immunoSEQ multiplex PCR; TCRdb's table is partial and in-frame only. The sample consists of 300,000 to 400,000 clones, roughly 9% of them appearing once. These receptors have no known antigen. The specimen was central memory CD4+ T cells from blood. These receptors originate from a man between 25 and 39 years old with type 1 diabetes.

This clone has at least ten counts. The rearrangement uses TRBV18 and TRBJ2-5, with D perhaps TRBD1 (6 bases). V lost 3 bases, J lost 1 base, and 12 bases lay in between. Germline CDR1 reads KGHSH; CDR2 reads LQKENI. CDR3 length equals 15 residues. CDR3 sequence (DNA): TGTGCCAGCTCACCCAGGACAGCATTCCAAGAGACCCAGTACTTC. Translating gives CASSPRTAFQETQYF.

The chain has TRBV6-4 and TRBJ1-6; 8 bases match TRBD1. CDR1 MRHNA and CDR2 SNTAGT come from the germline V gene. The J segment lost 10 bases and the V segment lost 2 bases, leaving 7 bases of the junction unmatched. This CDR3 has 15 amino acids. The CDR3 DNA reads TGTGCCAGCAGTGACGGGGCAGGGGGCGCGTCACCCCTCCACTTT. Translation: CASSDGAGGASPLHF.

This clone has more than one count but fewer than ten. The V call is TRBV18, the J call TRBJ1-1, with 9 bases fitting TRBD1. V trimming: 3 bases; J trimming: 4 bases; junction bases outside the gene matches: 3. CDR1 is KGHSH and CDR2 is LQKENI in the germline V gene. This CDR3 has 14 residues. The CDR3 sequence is CASSPDRGATEAFF. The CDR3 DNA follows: TGTGCCAGCTCACCGGACAGGGGAGCCACTGAAGCTTTCTTT.

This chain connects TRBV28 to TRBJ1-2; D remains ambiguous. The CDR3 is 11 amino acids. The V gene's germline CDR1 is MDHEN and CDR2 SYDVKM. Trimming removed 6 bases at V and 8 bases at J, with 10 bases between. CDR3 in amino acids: CASRAAGGYTF. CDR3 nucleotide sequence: TGTGCCAGCAGGGCAGCTGGCGGCTACACCTTC.

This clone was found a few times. The DNA for the CDR3 is TGTGCCAGCAGCTCCATAAACGACGGAGCGGACTACACCTTC. Translating it yields CASSSINDGADYTF. The chain joins TRBV7-9 to TRBJ1-2; no definite D call. The germline CDR1 and CDR2 sequences are SEHNR and FQNEAQ (reference sequence). Trimming removed 4 bases at V and 10 bases at J, with 19 bases between. The CDR3 sequence is 14 residues long.

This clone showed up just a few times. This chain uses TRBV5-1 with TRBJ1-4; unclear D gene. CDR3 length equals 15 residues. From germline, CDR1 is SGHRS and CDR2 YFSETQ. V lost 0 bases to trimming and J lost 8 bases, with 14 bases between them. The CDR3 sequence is CASSLVRNNGEKLFF. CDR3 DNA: TGCGCCAGCAGCTTGGTCCGGAACAATGGGGAAAAACTGTTTTTT.

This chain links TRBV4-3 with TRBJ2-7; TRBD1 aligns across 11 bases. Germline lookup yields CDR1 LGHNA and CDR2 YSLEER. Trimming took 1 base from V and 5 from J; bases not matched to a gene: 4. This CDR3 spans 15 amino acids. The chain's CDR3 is CASSQARDRGDEQYF. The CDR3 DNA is TGCGCCAGCAGCCAAGCCCGGGACAGGGGGGACGAGCAGTACTTC.

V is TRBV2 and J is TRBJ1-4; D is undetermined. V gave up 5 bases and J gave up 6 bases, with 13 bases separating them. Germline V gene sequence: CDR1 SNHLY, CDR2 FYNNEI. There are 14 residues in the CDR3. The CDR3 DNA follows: TGTGCCAGCAGTAGGGTGGAGAGCGATGAAAAACTGTTTTTT. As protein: CASSRVESDEKLFF.

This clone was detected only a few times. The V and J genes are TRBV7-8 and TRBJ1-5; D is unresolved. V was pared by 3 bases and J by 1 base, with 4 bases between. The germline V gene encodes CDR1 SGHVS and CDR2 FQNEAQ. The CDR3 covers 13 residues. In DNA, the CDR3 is TGTGCCAGCAGCTTGCAGAGCAATCAGCCCCAGCATTTT. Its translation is CASSLQSNQPQHF.

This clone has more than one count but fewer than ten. CDR3 DNA sequence: TGTGCCAGCAGTTACTCCGGGACAGGGGAGAAAGAGCAGTTCTTC. Protein sequence: CASSYSGTGEKEQFF. The rearrangement joins TRBV6-5 to TRBJ2-1; 10 nucleotides align to TRBD1. CDR1 is MNHEY and CDR2 is SVGAGI in the germline V gene. The CDR3 is made up of 15 amino acids. V shed 0 bases, J shed 10 bases, and the junction held 6 bases outside the gene matches.

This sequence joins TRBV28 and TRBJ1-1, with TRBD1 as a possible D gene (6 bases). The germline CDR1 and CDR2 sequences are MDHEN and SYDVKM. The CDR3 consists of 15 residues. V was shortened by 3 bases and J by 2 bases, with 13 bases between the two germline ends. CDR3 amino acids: CASSLGGSRNTEAFF. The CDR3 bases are TGTGCCAGCAGTTTGGGGGGCAGTCGTAACACTGAAGCTTTCTTT.

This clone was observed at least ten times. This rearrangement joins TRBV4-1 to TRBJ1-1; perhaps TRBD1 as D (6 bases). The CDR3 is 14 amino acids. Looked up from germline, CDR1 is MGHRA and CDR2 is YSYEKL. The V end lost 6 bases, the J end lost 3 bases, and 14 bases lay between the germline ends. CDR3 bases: TGCGCCAGCAGGACAGGCCCCTTCGACACTGAAGCTTTCTTT. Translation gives CASRTGPFDTEAFF.

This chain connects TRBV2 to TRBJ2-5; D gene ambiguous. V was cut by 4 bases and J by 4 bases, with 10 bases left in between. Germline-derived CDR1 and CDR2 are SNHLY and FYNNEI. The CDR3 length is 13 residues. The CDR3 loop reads CASSGVDRETQYF. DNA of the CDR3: TGTGCCAGCAGTGGGGTAGACCGAGAGACCCAGTACTTC.

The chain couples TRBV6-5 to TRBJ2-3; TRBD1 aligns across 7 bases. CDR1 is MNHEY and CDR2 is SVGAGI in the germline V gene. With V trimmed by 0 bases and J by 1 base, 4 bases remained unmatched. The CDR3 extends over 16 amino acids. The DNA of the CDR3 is TGTGCCAGCAGTTACTCCCGACAGGGCCGCACAGATACGCAGTATTTT. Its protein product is CASSYSRQGRTDTQYF.

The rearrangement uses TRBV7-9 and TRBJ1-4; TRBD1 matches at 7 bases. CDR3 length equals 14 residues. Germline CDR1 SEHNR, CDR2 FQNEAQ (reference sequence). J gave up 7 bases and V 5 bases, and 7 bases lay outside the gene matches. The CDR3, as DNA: TGTGCCAGCAGCCTCCGAGACAGGGTTGAAAAACTGTTTTTT. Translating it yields CASSLRDRVEKLFF.

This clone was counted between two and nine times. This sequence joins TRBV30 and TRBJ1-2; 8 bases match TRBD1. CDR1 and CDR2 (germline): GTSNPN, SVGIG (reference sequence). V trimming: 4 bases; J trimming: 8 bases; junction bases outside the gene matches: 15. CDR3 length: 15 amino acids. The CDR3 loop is CAWTLRDRRMGGYTF. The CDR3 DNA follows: TGTGCCTGGACCCTCCGGGACAGGCGAATGGGGGGCTACACCTTC.

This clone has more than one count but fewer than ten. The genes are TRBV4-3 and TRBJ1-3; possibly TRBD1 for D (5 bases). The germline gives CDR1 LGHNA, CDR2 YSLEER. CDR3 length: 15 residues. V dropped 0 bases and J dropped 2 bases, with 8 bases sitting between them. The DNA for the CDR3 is TGCGCCAGCAGCCAAGAGCGGGGACCTGGAAACACCATATATTTT. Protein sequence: CASSQERGPGNTIYF.

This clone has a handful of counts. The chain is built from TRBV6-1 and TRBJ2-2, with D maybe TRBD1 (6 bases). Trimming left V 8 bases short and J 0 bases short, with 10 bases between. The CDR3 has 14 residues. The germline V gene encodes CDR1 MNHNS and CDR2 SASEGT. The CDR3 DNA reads TGTGCCAGCGGAGAGGGGGCGAACACCGGGGAGCTGTTTTTT. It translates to CASGEGANTGELFF.

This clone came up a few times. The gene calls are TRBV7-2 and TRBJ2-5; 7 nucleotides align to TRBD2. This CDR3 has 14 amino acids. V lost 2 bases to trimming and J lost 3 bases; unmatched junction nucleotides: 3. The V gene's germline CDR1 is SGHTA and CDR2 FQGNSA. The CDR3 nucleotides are TGTGCCAGCAGCTTAAGGCTAGCGGAAGAGACCCAGTACTTC. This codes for CASSLRLAEETQYF.

The CDR3 sequence is CSVGGLSDIYGYTF. CDR3 in DNA: TGCAGCGTTGGGGGCCTTTCGGACATCTATGGCTACACCTTC. This rearrangement joins TRBV29-1 to TRBJ1-2, with D maybe TRBD1 (5 bases). The CDR3 sequence is 14 residues long. Germline V lookup: CDR1 SQVTM, CDR2 ANQGSEA. The germline V and J ends were trimmed by 4 bases and 4 bases, with 16 bases remaining between them.